The source of this TCR beta chain is a study of T-cell memory formation after mild COVID-19. Looking at the study overall: In these data, TCR clusters were largely donor specific.

The trim removed 0 bases at V and 5 bases at J, leaving 2 bases unmatched. Per germline, CDR1 SGHKS and CDR2 YYEKEE (reference sequence). CDR3 length: 15 residues. The study's findings and limits: Day 15 to 85 contracting clones showed balanced CD4/CD8; day 15 to 37 expanders favored CD4+. Pre-infection memory showed some responding clones, and this suggested that cross-reactive memory joined.

In its sample, this clonotype was seen a few times. As yet, its antigen is unknown. From the 5' RACE reads, TCRdb called clonotypes with MiXCR, one entry per CDR3 protein. Of 300,000 to 400,000 distinct CDR3 sequences listed, around a fifth were seen once; the top ten hold roughly an eighth. This TCR came from an adult woman who had mild COVID-19 (a few samples of this study predate the infection). Cell type and time point are not known. This chain links TRBV5-5 with TRBJ2-3; 11 positions agree with TRBD2. Sequences were obtained from PBMCs or a T cell subset sorted from them (not recorded which). DNA for the CDR3: TGTGCCAGCAGCTTGGAACTAGCGGGGGTAGATACGCAGTATTTT. This gives the protein CASSLELAGVDTQYF.